The 30 T cell receptor beta chains given below trace back to one sample, sequenced in a study of radiation and T cells in renal cell carcinoma. Only in-frame clones appear in the TCRdb table, and some are missing; sequencing was by immunoSEQ multiplex PCR. The sample includes about 160,000 clones, about 87% seen only once; the top ten take roughly 4%. Time point described: baseline pretreatment blood. Treatment here: 15 Gy SBRT to primary tumor, nephrectomy 4 weeks later. The specimen comprised blood, sampled from a patient whose treatment included radiotherapy and nephrectomy. Source of these receptors: a woman aged 65 to 85 with renal cell carcinoma.

This clone appeared a single time. The rearrangement joins TRBV19 to TRBJ2-5, with D unresolved. The CDR3 consists of 17 residues. Per germline, CDR1 LNHDA and CDR2 SQIVND (reference sequence). Trimming removed 3 bases from V and 1 base from J, with 18 bases in between. CDR3 sequence reads: CASSITAARQIQETQYF. CDR3 nucleotide sequence: TGTGCCAGTAGTATCACGGCAGCGCGCCAAATCCAAGAGACCCAGTACTTC. The entire variable domain, with the rest obtained from reference TRBV19 and TRBJ2-5, is as follows: DGGITQSPKYLFRKEGQNVTLSCEQNLNHDAMYWYRQDPGQGLRLIYYSQIVNDFQKGDIAEGYSVSREKKESFPLTVTSAQKNPTAFYLCASSITAARQIQETQYFGPGTRLLVL.

CDR3 residues: CASSLRGADTQYF. CDR3 DNA sequence: TGTGCCAGCAGCCTCAGAGGGGCAGATACGCAGTATTTT. This chain joins TRBV7-6 and TRBJ2-3; D may correspond to TRBD1 or TRBD2 (5 bases each). V lost 5 bases, J lost 4 bases, and 10 bases lay in between. Germline values: CDR1 SGHVS, CDR2 FNYEAQ. The CDR3 is 13 residues long.

The sample holds a few counts of this clone. V gene TRBV19 combines with J gene TRBJ1-4, with TRBD1 identical over 8 bases. The CDR3 runs 15 residues. The germline CDR1 and CDR2 sequences are LNHDA and SQIVND (reference sequence). V shed 5 bases, J shed 8 bases, and the junction held 10 bases outside the gene matches. In nucleotides, the CDR3 is TGTGCCAGTAGTCCCTCGGACAGGGCGGGAGAAAAACTGTTTTTT. It specifies CASSPSDRAGEKLFF.

The chain employs TRBV30 and TRBJ2-1; D not resolved. V lost 6 bases to trimming and J lost 3 bases, with 6 bases between them. CDR3 length: 11 amino acids. Germline V lookup: CDR1 GTSNPN, CDR2 SVGIG (reference sequence). In nucleotides, the CDR3 is TGTGCCTGCCGGGTCTACAATGAGCAGTTCTTC. Its protein is CACRVYNEQFF.

The genes are TRBV19 and TRBJ1-5, with 7 bases fitting TRBD1. The germline V gene encodes CDR1 LNHDA and CDR2 SQIVND (reference sequence). Unmatched junction bases numbered 2, after V lost 1 base and J lost 2 bases. There are 15 residues in the CDR3. The CDR3 loop reads CASSIVDRGNQPQHF. CDR3 nucleotide sequence: TGTGCCAGTAGTATAGTAGACAGGGGCAATCAGCCCCAGCATTTT. Full variable domain (outside the CDR3, taken from reference TRBV19 and TRBJ1-5): DGGITQSPKYLFRKEGQNVTLSCEQNLNHDAMYWYRQDPGQGLRLIYYSQIVNDFQKGDIAEGYSVSREKKESFPLTVTSAQKNPTAFYLCASSIVDRGNQPQHFGDGTRLSIL.

J is TRBJ1-6 and V is TRBV4-1; maybe TRBD1 (6 bases). CDR1 is MGHRA and CDR2 is YSYEKL in the germline V gene. The V end was cut by 3 bases, the J end by 6 bases, with 12 bases between. The CDR3 extends over 15 amino acids. This CDR3 reads CASSQSGTFNSPLHF. The CDR3 nucleotides read TGCGCCAGCAGCCAGTCCGGGACATTTAATTCACCCCTCCACTTT.

The V gene is TRBV2, the J gene TRBJ2-1; possible D gene TRBD1, 6 bases. The CDR3 has 15 amino acids. Per the germline V gene, CDR1 is SNHLY and CDR2 is FYNNEI. Deletions cut 6 bases from V and 5 bases from J, with 17 bases between. Written as DNA, the CDR3 is TGTGCCAGCAGCTCCTTCGGACAGACCCACAATGAGCAGTTCTTC. This encodes CASSSFGQTHNEQFF.

The V and J genes are TRBV5-1 and TRBJ1-6; the D gene is possibly TRBD1 (5 bases). Looked up from germline, CDR1 is SGHRS and CDR2 is YFSETQ. V lost 0 bases to trimming and J lost 0 bases, with 7 bases between them. CDR3 length: 16 residues. The CDR3 coding sequence is TGCGCCAGCAGCTTGGAACAGGTCTCCTATAATTCACCCCTCCACTTT. It translates to CASSLEQVSYNSPLHF.

The CDR3 sequence is CASSGLANEQFF. CDR3 nucleotide sequence: TGTGCCAGCAGCGGACTAGCGAATGAGCAGTTCTTC. The chain uses TRBV7-9 and TRBJ2-1; 9 positions agree with TRBD2. Per germline, CDR1 SEHNR and CDR2 FQNEAQ (reference sequence). V lost 5 bases and J lost 7; bases outside the gene matches: 0. This CDR3 has 12 amino acids.

This clone was observed a handful of times. The chain is built from TRBV30 and TRBJ1-2; D gene ambiguous. The CDR3 is 11 residues long. Germline CDR1 is GTSNPN and CDR2 is SVGIG (reference sequence). The V end was cut by 5 bases, the J end by 0 bases, with 4 bases between. CDR3 DNA sequence: TGTGCCTGGCTGGCTAACTATGGCTACACCTTC. Translation: CAWLANYGYTF.

The chain links TRBV7-9 to TRBJ2-5; no clear D gene. CDR1 is SEHNR and CDR2 is FQNEAQ in the germline V gene (reference sequence). The CDR3 totals 11 residues. V lost 6 bases and J 5 bases, leaving 7 bases between the germline ends. CDR3 amino acids: CASRKLETQYF. The CDR3 bases are TGTGCCAGCAGAAAGCTGGAGACCCAGTACTTC.

This chain links TRBV6-5 with TRBJ1-3, with 11 bases fitting TRBD1. The germline CDR1 and CDR2 sequences are MNHEY and SVGAGI. Trimming at V came to 8 bases and at J to 4 bases, leaving 7 bases not matched to a gene. This CDR3 contains 15 residues. CDR3 sequence reads: CASRLGQGVGNTIYF. CDR3 DNA sequence: TGTGCCAGCCGATTGGGACAGGGGGTGGGAAACACCATATATTTT.

A single count supports this clone. The V call is TRBV2, the J call TRBJ1-5; D is unclear. The germline V and J ends were trimmed by 4 bases and 0 bases, with 7 bases remaining between them. The CDR3 runs to 14 residues. CDR1 and CDR2 from the germline V gene are SNHLY and FYNNEI. This CDR3 reads CASSASNSNQPQHF. The CDR3 DNA reads TGTGCCAGCAGTGCCAGCAATAGCAATCAGCCCCAGCATTTT.

The chain combines TRBV5-4 with TRBJ2-3; D is unclear. Trimming removed 0 bases from V and 4 bases from J, with 0 bases in between. CDR1 is SGHNT, CDR2 YYREEE, per germline (reference sequence). CDR3 size: 11 residues. For the CDR3, the DNA is TGTGCCAGCAGCTTGGCAGATACGCAGTATTTT. Translation: CASSLADTQYF.

This chain connects TRBV6-5 to TRBJ1-1, with a tentative D call TRBD1 (5 bases). Germline V gene data show CDR1 as MNHEY and CDR2 as SVGAGI. This CDR3 spans 14 amino acids. Deletions cut 5 bases from V and 1 base from J, with 11 bases between. The CDR3 DNA sequence: TGTGCCAGCAGTCGGGACCCACAGAACACTGAAGCTTTCTTT. Residues: CASSRDPQNTEAFF.

The chain uses TRBV5-4 and TRBJ1-1; D ambiguous. CDR1 is SGHNT and CDR2 is YYREEE in the germline V gene (reference sequence). This CDR3 is built from 15 residues. The V end was cut by 3 bases, the J end by 4 bases, with 16 bases between. The chain's CDR3 is CASSSPAISPTEAFF. The CDR3 bases are TGTGCCAGCAGCTCCCCAGCGATCTCTCCCACTGAAGCTTTCTTT.

The rearrangement links TRBV6-5 to TRBJ1-2; no clear D gene. CDR1 MNHEY and CDR2 SVGAGI come from the germline V gene. V gave up 3 bases and J gave up 5 bases, with 16 bases separating them. The CDR3 length is 15 residues. The CDR3 here is CASSYYGREPYGYTF. The DNA of the CDR3 is TGTGCCAGCAGTTATTACGGACGGGAGCCTTATGGCTACACCTTC.

The V call is TRBV10-3, the J call TRBJ1-5, with D unresolved. This CDR3 comprises 15 residues. CDR1 is ENHRY and CDR2 is SYGVKD in the germline V gene. V shed 0 bases and J shed 1 base, with 7 bases lying between them. The CDR3 DNA is TGTGCCATCAGTGAGTCGTTAGGGAGCAATCAGCCCCAGCATTTT. This sequence encodes CAISESLGSNQPQHF.

CDR3 sequence reads: CASSEWIGKPHF. The CDR3 DNA reads as TGTGCCAGCAGTGAATGGATTGGGAAGCCTCACTTT. The chain joins TRBV6-1 to TRBJ1-6; D uncertain. This CDR3 has 12 amino acids. CDR1 is MNHNS, CDR2 SASEGT, per germline. V lost 2 bases and J 19 bases, leaving 15 bases between the germline ends.

The sample holds a few counts of this clone. V and J are TRBV4-1 and TRBJ2-7; D is undetermined. Germline V gene data show CDR1 as MGHRA and CDR2 as YSYEKL. The CDR3 sequence is 15 residues long. Trimming shortened V by 2 bases and J by 1 base, and 12 bases separated the two germline ends. Here the CDR3 reads CASSQIFLGSYEQYF. For the CDR3, the DNA is TGCGCCAGCAGCCAAATTTTCTTAGGATCCTACGAGCAGTACTTC.

The rearrangement links TRBV6-1 to TRBJ1-1, with D hard to call. This CDR3 has 14 amino acids. V lost 4 bases to trimming and J lost 2 bases, with 11 bases between them. From germline, CDR1 is MNHNS and CDR2 SASEGT. This CDR3 is CASSVAVINTEAFF. CDR3 DNA: TGTGCCAGCAGTGTCGCAGTTATTAACACTGAAGCTTTCTTT.

The chain combines TRBV5-4 with TRBJ2-4; 10 bases match TRBD2. Looked up from germline, CDR1 is SGHNT and CDR2 is YYREEE (reference sequence). The length of the CDR3 is 14 residues. V lost 7 bases to trimming and J lost 4 bases; unmatched junction nucleotides: 5. The CDR3 loop reads CASRLAGEKNIQYF. The DNA of the CDR3 is TGTGCCAGCCGTCTAGCGGGGGAAAAAAACATTCAGTACTTC.

The gene calls are TRBV7-9 and TRBJ1-2; D remains unclear. This CDR3 contains 13 residues. Trimming removed 2 bases from V and 6 bases from J, with 10 bases in between. CDR1 SEHNR and CDR2 FQNEAQ come from the germline V gene (reference sequence). DNA of the CDR3: TGTGCCAGCAGCTTAATCGGGCCTGATGGCTACACCTTC. This encodes CASSLIGPDGYTF.

The chain employs TRBV18 and TRBJ2-4; D call uncertain. The CDR3 is made up of 15 amino acids. Trimming shortened V by 3 bases and J by 0 bases, and 9 bases separated the two germline ends. The germline gives CDR1 KGHSH, CDR2 LQKENI. The CDR3 DNA reads as TGTGCCAGCTCACCGGGCCAAATAGCCAAAAACATTCAGTACTTC. This sequence encodes CASSPGQIAKNIQYF. Using reference TRBV18 and TRBJ2-4 for the parts outside the CDR3, the full variable domain is NAGVMQNPRHLVRRRGQEARLRCSPMKGHSHVYWYRQLPEEGLKFMVYLQKENIIDESGMPKERFSAEFPKEGPSILRIQQVVRGDSAAYFCASSPGQIAKNIQYFGAGTRLSVL.

This clone was counted between two and nine times. J is TRBJ1-1 and V is TRBV29-1, with 8 bases aligning to TRBD1. This CDR3 comprises 13 residues. After removal of 7 bases from V and 1 base from J, the junction contained 5 bases not matched to a gene. Germline V gene sequence: CDR1 SQVTM, CDR2 ANQGSEA. Written as DNA, the CDR3 is TGCAGCGGGGATACAGGGGGGAACACTGAAGCTTTCTTT. As protein: CSGDTGGNTEAFF.

V and J are TRBV10-3 and TRBJ2-3; 9 bases fit TRBD1. V was pared by 3 bases and J by 6 bases, with 4 bases of the junction left unmatched. CDR1 is ENHRY, CDR2 SYGVKD, per germline. The CDR3 has 14 residues. CDR3 in amino acids: CAISEGTGPDTQYF. The CDR3, as DNA: TGTGCCATCAGTGAAGGGACAGGGCCCGATACGCAGTATTTT.

V and J are TRBV19 and TRBJ1-1; possibly TRBD1 for D (5 bases). Germline CDR1 reads LNHDA; CDR2 reads SQIVND (reference sequence). The CDR3 has 18 residues. V was pared by 0 bases and J by 5 bases, with 22 bases between. The CDR3 DNA reads TGTGCCAGTAGTATAGATCGAGAGGGACTGACCCGCGGTACTGAAGCTTTCTTT. As protein: CASSIDREGLTRGTEAFF.

This clone was counted a few times. This chain connects TRBV7-8 to TRBJ2-3; no firm D call. Trimming removed 3 bases from V and 2 bases from J, with 9 bases in between. The length of the CDR3 is 14 residues. In germline, CDR1 is SGHVS, CDR2 FQNEAQ. This CDR3 is CASSFSPDTDTQYF. CDR3 DNA: TGTGCCAGCAGCTTCAGCCCTGACACAGATACGCAGTATTTT. Full variable domain (remainder filled in from reference TRBV7-8 and TRBJ2-3): GAGVSQSPRYKVAKRGQDVALRCDPISGHVSLFWYQQALGQGPEFLTYFQNEAQLDKSGLPSDRFFAERPEGSVSTLKIQRTQQEDSAVYLCASSFSPDTDTQYFGPGTRLTVL.

This clone was picked up one time. V is TRBV18 and J is TRBJ2-1, with 11 positions matching TRBD2. In germline, CDR1 is KGHSH, CDR2 LQKENI. Losses at the gene ends were 6 bases for V and 3 bases for J; bases not matched to a gene: 7. The CDR3 extends over 16 amino acids. CDR3 region: CASSSAGTSGYNEQFF. CDR3 sequence (DNA): TGTGCCAGCTCTTCCGCCGGGACTAGCGGCTACAATGAGCAGTTCTTC.

The chain has TRBV25-1 and TRBJ2-1, with D possibly matching TRBD1 (5 bases). The CDR3 covers 13 residues. With 1 base removed from V and 6 bases from J, the gap between germline ends came to 7 bases. CDR1 MGHDK and CDR2 SYGVNS come from the germline V gene. Here the CDR3 reads CASSELTGNEQFF. Here the CDR3 DNA reads TGTGCCAGCAGTGAATTAACAGGCAATGAGCAGTTCTTC.